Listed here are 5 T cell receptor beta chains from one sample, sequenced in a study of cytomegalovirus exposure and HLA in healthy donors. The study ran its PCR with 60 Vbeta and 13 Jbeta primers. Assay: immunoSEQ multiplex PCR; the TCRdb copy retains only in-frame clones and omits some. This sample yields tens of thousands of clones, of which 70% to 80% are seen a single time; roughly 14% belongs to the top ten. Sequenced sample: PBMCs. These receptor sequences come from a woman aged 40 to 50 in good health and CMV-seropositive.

The CDR3 loop is CASARGDLNTEAFF. Here the CDR3 DNA reads TGTGCCAGCGCGCGGGGGGACCTTAACACTGAAGCTTTCTTT. The V and J genes are TRBV6-5 and TRBJ1-1, with a weak D call TRBD1 (5 bases). CDR1 and CDR2 (germline): MNHEY, SVGAGI. Between the trimmed V and J ends, which lost 8 bases and 2 bases, there was a span of 15 bases. The CDR3 has 14 residues.

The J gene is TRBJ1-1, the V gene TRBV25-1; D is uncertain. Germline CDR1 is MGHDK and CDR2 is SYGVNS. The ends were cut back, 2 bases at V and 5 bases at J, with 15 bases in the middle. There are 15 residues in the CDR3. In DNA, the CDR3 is TGTGCCAGCAGTGAAGGGGAATCGGGAGGTACTGAAGCTTTCTTT. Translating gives CASSEGESGGTEAFF.

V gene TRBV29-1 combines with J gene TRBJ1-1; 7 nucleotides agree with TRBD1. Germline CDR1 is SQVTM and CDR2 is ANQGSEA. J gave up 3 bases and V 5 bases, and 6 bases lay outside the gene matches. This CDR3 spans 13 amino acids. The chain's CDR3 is CSVNIQGYTEAFF. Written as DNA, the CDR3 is TGCAGCGTTAACATACAGGGGTACACTGAAGCTTTCTTT.

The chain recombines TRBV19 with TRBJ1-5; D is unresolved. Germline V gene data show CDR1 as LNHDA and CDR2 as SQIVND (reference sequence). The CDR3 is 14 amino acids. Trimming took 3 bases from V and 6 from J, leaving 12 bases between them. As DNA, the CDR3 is TGTGCCAGTAGTATTTATCCGGGGAGTCAGCCCCAGCATTTT. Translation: CASSIYPGSQPQHF.

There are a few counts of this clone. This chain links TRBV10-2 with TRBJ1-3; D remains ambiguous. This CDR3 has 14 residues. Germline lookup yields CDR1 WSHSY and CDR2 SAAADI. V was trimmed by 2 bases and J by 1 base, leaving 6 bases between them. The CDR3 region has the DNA TGCGCCAGCAGTGAGAGCGGATCTGGAAACACCATATATTTT. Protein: CASSESGSGNTIYF.